Sequencing of this TCR beta chain was carried out in a study of tumor and adjacent non-tumor tissue in lung cancer. Overall study: Histology: eleven to twelve adenocarcinoma, a couple of squamous cell carcinoma, 1 small cell lung cancer. Aged about 31 to 80 years, patients included roughly ten men and roughly five women with stage I to III disease.

For this clonotype: A much larger clone lies one base from this, so it may be a read error. The conserved phenylalanine or tryptophan normally closing the CDR3 is absent here, so this likely arose from a read error.

Looked up from germline, CDR1 is MNHEY and CDR2 is SVGEGT. V lost 7 bases and J lost 1; bases outside the gene matches: 15. CDR3 size: 20 residues. A modified ARM-PCR protocol with three rounds of nested PCR amplified TCRbeta. TCRdb re-derived calls from the multiplex PCR reads in MiXCR, one entry per CDR3 protein. The table has tens of thousands of distinct CDR3 sequences, roughly 70% seen once. No cell sorting was done before RNA was extracted from the tissue. The sequenced sample consisted of lung tumor tissue. This chain joins TRBV6-2 or TRBV6-3 and TRBJ2-2; TRBD2 agrees at 13 bases. The receptor comes from a man aged 55 to 70 with non-small cell lung cancer. The CDR3 DNA reads as TGTGCCAGCAACCGAATACCGGGACTAGCGGGACCGCAGAACACCGGGGAGCTGTTTTCT. As protein: CASNRIPGLAGPQNTGELFS.